These T cell receptor beta chains were read from a single sample in a study of cytomegalovirus exposure and HLA in healthy donors. Data came from immunoSEQ multiplex PCR; TCRdb stores just in-frame clones and leaves some out. The top ten hold 1.5% to 2% of the sample, which has more than 110,000 clones, 70% seen once. The source material was PBMCs. The receptor set was obtained from a woman under 40 in good health and CMV-seronegative. Both conserved end residues are part of each CDR3. A D gene is named only where the DNA matches it firmly. Expanded clones get a size class; other rows say once, few or many, or leave the size out.

size	D	J	V	length	DNA	CDR3
once	TRBD2	TRBJ2-3	TRBV29-1	14	TGCAGCGTCGGTACTAGCGGCAGAACAGATACGCAGTATTTT	CSVGTSGRTDTQYF
.	.	TRBJ2-7	TRBV19	14	TGTGCCAGTAGTCCCCGTAGTAGCGGCTACGAGCAGTACTTC	CASSPRSSGYEQYF
few	.	TRBJ2-2	TRBV5-8	13	TGTGCCAGCACCAGACAGAACACCGGGGAGCTGTTTTTT	CASTRQNTGELFF
.	.	TRBJ2-2	TRBV18	15	TGTGCCAGCTCACCGCAGGGGAGTAACACCGGGGAGCTGTTTTTT	CASSPQGSNTGELFF
once	.	TRBJ2-7	TRBV5-8	15	TGTGCCAGCAGCTTGGAGGCAGGGCTCGTCCACGAGCAGTACTTC	CASSLEAGLVHEQYF
few	.	TRBJ2-1	TRBV6-4	17	TGTGCCAGCAGTGTGGAGGGGGCGGCAAGCTCCTACAATGAGCAGTTCTTC	CASSVEGAASSYNEQFF
.	.	TRBJ2-5	TRBV7-9	12	TGTGCCAGCAACCCAGGGGAAGAGACCCAGTACTTC	CASNPGEETQYF
.	TRBD2	TRBJ2-5	TRBV29-1	15	TGCAGCGTTAAGCGGACTAGCGGGAGTTTAGAGACCCAGTACTTC	CSVKRTSGSLETQYF
few	.	TRBJ1-1	TRBV19	14	TGTGCCAGTAGTCCCCGAGGGAGGGGCACTGAAGCTTTCTTT	CASSPRGRGTEAFF
.	TRBD1	TRBJ1-1	TRBV5-1	15	TGCGCCAGCAGTTCGTCAGGGGGCGCGACAACTGAAGCTTTCTTT	CASSSSGGATTEAFF
.	.	TRBJ2-7	TRBV6-6	14	TGTGCCAGCAGTCTTGGACAGTTTTCCTACGAGCAGTACTTC	CASSLGQFSYEQYF
.	.	TRBJ2-4	TRBV5-1	14	TGCGCCAGCAGGTTGTTTCCCGGGGAAAACATTCAGTACTTC	CASRLFPGENIQYF
.	TRBD2	TRBJ2-7	TRBV27	15	TGTGCCAGCAGTTTATGGGCTAGCGGGAGTTACGAGCAGTACTTC	CASSLWASGSYEQYF
.	.	TRBJ2-1	TRBV27	15	TGTGCCAGCAGTCGCACATCTCCCTCCTACAATGAGCAGTTCTTC	CASSRTSPSYNEQFF
.	.	TRBJ2-7	TRBV14	12	TGTGCCAGCGGGGGCCTCAGCTACGAGCAGTACTTC	CASGGLSYEQYF
.	TRBD2	TRBJ2-2	TRBV5-1	15	TGCGCCAGCAGGTTAGCGGGAGAGGAGACCGGGGAGCTGTTTTTT	CASRLAGEETGELFF
.	TRBD1	TRBJ1-2	TRBV19	15	TGTGCCAGTAGTCAATACGGACAGGGGATGAGCGGCTACACCTTC	CASSQYGQGMSGYTF
.	TRBD1	TRBJ1-5	TRBV6-1	17	TGTGCCAGCAGTGACGATTGGAGACAGGGGAGCAATCAGCCCCAGCATTTT	CASSDDWRQGSNQPQHF
.	TRBD2	TRBJ2-3	TRBV9	14	TGTGCCAGCAGCGTGGCAGGCGGGAGGGGAGCGCAGTATTTT	CASSVAGGRGAQYF
.	.	TRBJ1-2	TRBV6-6	13	TGTGCCAGCAGCCCGATCGGGGGATATGGCTACACCTTC	CASSPIGGYGYTF
.	TRBD2	TRBJ2-1	TRBV14	16	TGTGCCAGCAGCCAAACTAGCGGGGGGGGCTACAATGAGCAGTTCTTC	CASSQTSGGGYNEQFF
.	.	TRBJ1-1	TRBV6-5	15	TGTGCCAGCAGTTACTCGTTCGGTGGGGGGACTGAAGCTTTCTTT	CASSYSFGGGTEAFF
.	.	TRBJ2-2	TRBV6-1	14	TGTGCCATCTCTCGGGATTGGGAGGTCGGGGAGCTGTTTTTT	CAISRDWEVGELFF
few	.	TRBJ1-2	TRBV5-1	14	TGCGCCAGCAGCTTAAGAGGGTCGCTAGAGGGCTACACCTTC	CASSLRGSLEGYTF
.	TRBD2	TRBJ2-1	TRBV30	19	TGTGCCTGGAGTGTACTAATGGTTTCCAGCGGGAGGCGGAACAATGAGCAGTTCTTC	CAWSVLMVSSGRRNNEQFF
.	.	TRBJ2-7	TRBV6-5	15	TGTGCCAGCGCCCGGAGCTCAGACGTCTCCTACGAGCAGTACTTC	CASARSSDVSYEQYF
few	.	TRBJ1-4	TRBV6-5	15	TGTGCCAGCAGTCCTCAAGGGGGGGAGACTGAAAAACTGTTTTTT	CASSPQGGETEKLFF
.	TRBD1	TRBJ1-5	TRBV5-6	15	TGTGCCAGCAGCCGGACAGGCGCAGGGGGTCAGCCCCAGCATTTT	CASSRTGAGGQPQHF
.	TRBD1	TRBJ2-2	TRBV19	17	TGTGCCAGTAGTCCCCAGGGGGACAGGGGATACACCGGGGAGCTGTTTTTT	CASSPQGDRGYTGELFF
.	TRBD1	TRBJ1-5	TRBV6-1	16	TGTGCCAGCAGTGAATGGGGACAGGGGGGAAATCAGCCCCAGCATTTT	CASSEWGQGGNQPQHF
few	TRBD2	TRBJ2-7	TRBV7-2	18	TGTGCCAGCAGCTTAGCACCGCCGGGGGGGACCAGTTTCTACGAGCAGTACTTC	CASSLAPPGGTSFYEQYF
.	TRBD1	TRBJ2-7	TRBV27	18	TGTGCCAGCAGCTACGCGCCTCCGGGACAGGGAGGCTCCTACGAGCAGTACTTC	CASSYAPPGQGGSYEQYF
.	TRBD1	TRBJ1-3	TRBV11-1	18	TGTGCCAGCAGCGGGACCGGGACAGGCTTCGCCTCTGGAAACACCATATATTTT	CASSGTGTGFASGNTIYF
once	TRBD1	TRBJ2-2	TRBV5-1	13	TGCGCCAGCAGCGAGACAGGGACCGGGGAGCTGTTTTTT	CASSETGTGELFF
.	.	TRBJ1-2	TRBV7-9	16	TGTGCCAGCAGCTTTTCCCCGGCAGGGCGGAACTATGGCTACACCTTC	CASSFSPAGRNYGYTF
few	TRBD2	TRBJ2-3	TRBV6-4	15	TGTGCCAGCAGGGGGACTAGCGGGGACACAGATACGCAGTATTTT	CASRGTSGDTDTQYF
few	.	TRBJ1-6	TRBV30	15	TGTGCCTGGAGTCAACAGTCCTCCTATAATTCACCCCTCCACTTT	CAWSQQSSYNSPLHF
.	TRBD2	TRBJ2-5	TRBV29-1	16	TGCAGCGTCCCCCCACCTAGCGGGGGGGACCAAGAGACCCAGTACTTC	CSVPPPSGGDQETQYF
.	.	TRBJ1-1	TRBV27	15	TGTGCCAGCAGCGGCGGGCCGGTCATGAACACTGAAGCTTTCTTT	CASSGGPVMNTEAFF
once	TRBD2	TRBJ2-7	TRBV5-1	14	TGCGCCAGCAGCTGGACTAGCGGTGTCTACGAGCAGTACTTC	CASSWTSGVYEQYF
.	.	TRBJ2-5	TRBV2	14	TGTGCCAGCAGTCCCCCGGGGAGCGGGGAGACCCAGTACTTC	CASSPPGSGETQYF
.	.	TRBJ1-3	TRBV18	15	TGTGCCAGCTCTCAGGCAGGAAGTTCTGGAAACACCATATATTTT	CASSQAGSSGNTIYF
.	TRBD2	TRBJ2-5	TRBV6-5	12	TGTGCCACGACTAGCGGAAGGGAGACCCAGTACTTC	CATTSGRETQYF
.	TRBD1	TRBJ2-7	TRBV30	13	TGTGCCTGGAGTGGGACAGGGGGCTACGAGCAGTACTTC	CAWSGTGGYEQYF
.	.	TRBJ2-5	TRBV20-1	11	TGCAGTGCTTGGAGGGCGGAGACCCAGTACTTC	CSAWRAETQYF
.	.	TRBJ1-5	TRBV28	15	TGTGCCAGCAGTTCAGGGTTTTTCGGCAATCAGCCCCAGCATTTT	CASSSGFFGNQPQHF
.	.	TRBJ1-1	TRBV7-2	14	TGTGCCAGCAGCTTAAGACACTCGAACACTGAAGCTTTCTTT	CASSLRHSNTEAFF
.	TRBD1	TRBJ1-1	TRBV6-6	16	TGTGCCAGCGGACACAGCAGGACAGGGCTGAACACTGAAGCTTTCTTT	CASGHSRTGLNTEAFF
.	TRBD2	TRBJ2-3	TRBV10-3	14	TGTGCCATCAGGGGGGGAGGGAGTTCAGATACGCAGTATTTT	CAIRGGGSSDTQYF